The clone carrying this T cell receptor (beta chain) was seen repeatedly, ten times or more. In germline, CDR1 is DFQATT, CDR2 SNEGSKA (reference sequence). With 6 bases clipped from V and 4 bases from J, the junction kept 12 bases outside the gene matches. There are 15 residues in the CDR3. The data were obtained in a study of human T cells and chemical hapten exposure. TCRdb ran MiXCR on the RACE reads and lists one entry per CDR3 protein. The sample consists of tens of thousands of distinct CDR3 sequences, around 10% of them appearing once. Time point in this sample: patch test 1, 2 weeks after DPC sensitization. Documented treatment: therapeutic diphenylcyclopropenone sensitization with weekly scalp DPC.

V gene TRBV20-1 combines with J gene TRBJ1-5, with 7 bases lining up with TRBD1. The clonotype comes from a woman between 45 and 60 years old with alopecia areata. Some clones in this sample may be carry-over from other donors' samples. The sequencing here drew on whole blood, taken in connection with sensitization to the hapten diphenylcyclopropenone (DPC). The CDR3 is CSAVKTGFNNQPQHF. The CDR3 DNA is TGCAGTGCGGTAAAGACAGGGTTCAATAATCAGCCCCAGCATTTT.